This T cell receptor beta chain was found in a study of OX40 agonist ivuxolimab in advanced cancers. Across the whole study: Hepatocellular carcinoma, melanoma, renal cell or head and neck cancer affected the dose-escalation patients.

With baseline, cycle 4 day 1, and cycle 7 day 1 as timepoints, blood was sampled. With 2 bases removed from V and 5 bases from J, the gap between germline ends came to 6 bases. CDR3 length: 12 residues. From germline, CDR1 is LGHNT and CDR2 FRNRAP. Libraries were prepared by immunoSEQ multiplex PCR; TCRdb keeps only in-frame clonotypes and omits some of them. The table shows about 62,000 clones, with around 74% occurring only once. The chain employs TRBV12-5 and TRBJ2-5, with D possibly matching TRBD2 (5 bases). This material consisted of CD4+ or CD8+ T cells sorted from blood, taken in a trial of the OX40 agonist ivuxolimab. This clonotype was sampled from an adult with an advanced solid tumor such as melanoma, head and neck, liver or kidney cancer. CDR3 loop: CASGLWEETQYF. The CDR3 DNA sequence: TGTGCTAGTGGTTTGTGGGAGGAGACCCAGTACTTC.